Below are 2 T cell receptor beta chains sequenced from a single sample in a study of follicular helper T cells after annual influenza vaccination. Time point meaning: 2014-2015 season, 7 days after vaccination. Here immunoSEQ multiplex PCR was the method, and the copy in TCRdb shows in-frame clones only, minus some. Altogether 7,000 to 10,000 clones are present, approximately 78% being singletons, with the ten largest covering 3.5% to 4.5%. This material consisted of CXCR5+ CD38- circulating T follicular helper cells from blood, taken 7 days after influenza vaccination. Subset described: circulating Tfh, non-naive CD4+CXCR5+PD-1+ (ICOS+CD38+ or ICOS-CD38-). The receptors were sampled from an adult who received the influenza vaccine.

The chain joins TRBV9 to TRBJ1-6; D is ambiguous. CDR1 and CDR2 (germline): SGDLS, YYNGEE. This CDR3 has 14 residues. V gave up 4 bases and J gave up 4 bases, with 9 bases separating them. The DNA of the CDR3 is TGTGCCAGCAGCCTCGACACGTATAATTCACCCCTCCACTTT. Amino acid sequence: CASSLDTYNSPLHF.

The rearrangement links TRBV29-1 to TRBJ1-1; D is unclear. V gave up 8 bases and J gave up 1 base, with 14 bases separating them. The CDR3 is 13 residues long. CDR1 SQVTM and CDR2 ANQGSEA come from the germline V gene. The CDR3 loop reads CSSLRSENTEAFF. The CDR3 region has the DNA TGCAGCTCCCTTAGGTCAGAGAACACTGAAGCTTTCTTT.